The 3 T cell receptor beta chains reported below all come from one sample, sequenced in a study of blood T cells in healthy people across ages. Primed by a sample-barcoded 5' primer and a J-beta primer mix, a second PCR proceeded for 7 to 11 cycles. Each CDR3 protein gets one entry after TCRdb re-called the 5' RACE reads with MiXCR. The data show hundreds of thousands of distinct CDR3 sequences, roughly half seen once. The sample taken for sequencing was blood. The receptors here all came from a woman of 80 years or more in good health.

The chain employs TRBV7-9 and TRBJ1-2, with D possibly matching TRBD1 (5 bases). From germline, CDR1 is SEHNR and CDR2 FQNEAQ (reference sequence). V lost 2 bases and J 1 base, leaving 14 bases between the germline ends. The CDR3 is made up of 16 amino acids. CDR3 coding DNA: TGTGCCAGCAGCTTAAAAATCCCGACAGATAACTATGGCTACACCTTC. Its protein is CASSLKIPTDNYGYTF.

This clonotype appeared many times. The V and J genes are TRBV10-3 and TRBJ2-7; D tentatively reads TRBD1 or TRBD2 (5 bases each). V lost 8 bases and J lost 4, with 18 bases in between. CDR3 length: 14 amino acids. Germline CDR1 ENHRY, CDR2 SYGVKD. CDR3 protein: CAIGRDPNGYEQYF. CDR3 bases: TGTGCCATCGGCCGGGACCCGAACGGTTACGAGCAGTACTTC.

The rearrangement joins TRBV12-3 or TRBV12-4 to TRBJ2-3, with a possible D match to TRBD1 (6 bases). Trimming cost V 6 bases and J 4 bases, with 26 bases left between them. This CDR3 contains 18 residues. The DNA for the CDR3 is TGTGCCAGCAGGGATGAGGACAGAACAAGAGTAAAAGCAGATACGCAGTATTTT. Its translation is CASRDEDRTRVKADTQYF.